The 20 T cell receptor beta chains in this list originate from one sample, sequenced in a study of blood T cell repertoires in COVID-19. Method: immunoSEQ multiplex PCR; TCRdb's copy keeps in-frame clones and lacks some. The data contain under 200,000 clones, 70% to 90% of them seen just once; the ten biggest clones take up roughly a fifth. The sequencing input was peripheral blood. The origin of the receptors is a man aged 55 to 70 with active or convalescent COVID-19.

J is TRBJ1-2 and V is TRBV5-6; maybe TRBD1 (5 bases). There are 12 residues in the CDR3. V lost 4 bases to trimming and J lost 4 bases, with 8 bases between them. The germline gives CDR1 SGHDT, CDR2 YYEEEE. The CDR3 nucleotides are TGTGCCAGCAGCAGTGACAGCTATGGCTACACCTTC. It codes for CASSSDSYGYTF. Looking up the rest from reference TRBV5-6 and TRBJ1-2 gives the full variable domain: DAGVTQSPTHLIKTRGQQVTLRCSPKSGHDTVSWYQQALGQGPQFIFQYYEEEERQRGNFPDRFSGHQFPNYSSELNVNALLLGDSALYLCASSSDSYGYTFGSGTRLTVV.

Here the CDR3 reads CASGPGQGSPDTQYF. Here the CDR3 DNA reads TGTGCTAGTGGTCCGGGACAGGGGAGTCCAGATACGCAGTATTTT. This rearrangement joins TRBV12-5 to TRBJ2-3; 10 positions match TRBD1. Germline-derived CDR1 and CDR2 are LGHNT and FRNRAP. This CDR3 contains 15 residues. V lost 5 bases and J lost 4; bases outside the gene matches: 6.

The chain combines TRBV10-2 with TRBJ1-2; D might be TRBD1 (5 bases). CDR3 size: 15 residues. Deletions cut 8 bases from V and 4 bases from J, with 20 bases between. Germline V gene lookup returns CDR1 WSHSY and CDR2 SAAADI. The CDR3 nucleotides read TGCGCCAGCCGAAAAGGGGAGGGGTCGGTCTATGGCTACACCTTC. Amino acid sequence: CASRKGEGSVYGYTF.

This rearrangement joins TRBV10-3 to TRBJ1-2; D is possibly TRBD1 (6 bases). This CDR3 is 13 amino acids long. V was shortened by 3 bases and J by 2 bases, with 7 bases between the two germline ends. In germline, CDR1 is ENHRY, CDR2 SYGVKD. The CDR3: CAISDTGNYGYTF. CDR3 in DNA: TGTGCCATCAGTGACACAGGGAACTATGGCTACACCTTC.

The chain recombines TRBV5-4 with TRBJ2-1; 8 bases fit TRBD2. Per the germline V gene, CDR1 is SGHNT and CDR2 is YYREEE (reference sequence). This CDR3 has 14 amino acids. With 1 base clipped from V and 5 bases from J, the junction kept 2 bases outside the gene matches. The DNA of the CDR3 is TGTGCCAGCAGCTTGCGGGGGGGCCACAATGAGCAGTTCTTC. Protein product: CASSLRGGHNEQFF. Together with reference TRBV5-4 and TRBJ2-1, the CDR3 gives the full variable domain: ETGVTQSPTHLIKTRGQQVTLRCSSQSGHNTVSWYQQALGQGPQFIFQYYREEENGRGNFPPRFSGLQFPNYSSELNVNALELDDSALYLCASSLRGGHNEQFFGPGTRLTVL.

The CDR3 DNA reads TGTGCCAGCAGCGAGGGGGTCCGAGACTATGGCTACACCTTC. Amino acids: CASSEGVRDYGYTF. The J gene is TRBJ1-2, the V gene TRBV6-5, with D possibly being TRBD1 (6 bases). The CDR3 consists of 14 residues. Germline V lookup: CDR1 MNHEY, CDR2 SVGAGI. V lost 6 bases and J 3 bases, leaving 14 bases between the germline ends.

CDR3 in amino acids: CASSLVHGSYEQYF. The CDR3 coding sequence is TGTGCCAGCAGCTTAGTCCACGGCTCCTACGAGCAGTACTTC. The rearrangement uses TRBV7-2 and TRBJ2-7, with D hard to call. Germline V lookup: CDR1 SGHTA, CDR2 FQGNSA. The V gene lost 1 base and the J gene lost 0 bases, with 7 bases spanning the gap. CDR3 size: 14 residues.

The chain carries TRBV5-6 and TRBJ2-1, with TRBD2 identical over 7 bases. This CDR3 has 15 amino acids. Germline assignment: CDR1 SGHDT and CDR2 YYEEEE. Unmatched junction bases numbered 7, after V lost 2 bases and J lost 5 bases. The CDR3 coding sequence is TGTGCCAGCAGCTTATACGGGAGGATACACAATGAGCAGTTCTTC. As protein: CASSLYGRIHNEQFF.

The V gene is TRBV24-1, the J gene TRBJ1-1, with TRBD1 identical over 8 bases. CDR3 length equals 15 residues. Trimming took 7 bases from V and 2 from J; bases not matched to a gene: 8. CDR1 and CDR2 from the germline V gene are KGHDR and SFDVKD. This CDR3 reads CATRDRVDLNTEAFF. DNA for the CDR3: TGTGCCACCAGGGACAGGGTGGACTTAAACACTGAAGCTTTCTTT.

The chain carries TRBV6-5 and TRBJ1-3; D not certain. V lost 5 bases and J 4 bases, leaving 15 bases between the germline ends. CDR1 is MNHEY and CDR2 is SVGAGI in the germline V gene. The CDR3 runs 15 residues. DNA of the CDR3: TGTGCCAGCAGTCTACATCGGGGTAAAGGAAACACCATATATTTT. This codes for CASSLHRGKGNTIYF.

This clone came up a few times. CDR3 region: CASSLERSDSGNTIYF. In DNA form, the CDR3 reads TGTGCCAGCTCTCTCGAGAGGTCAGACTCTGGAAACACCATATATTTT. The gene calls are TRBV18 and TRBJ1-3; D is uncertain. CDR1 is KGHSH, CDR2 LQKENI, per germline. The CDR3 is 16 amino acids. Trimming removed 6 bases from V and 0 bases from J, with 15 bases in between.

This clone was observed a single time. The chain uses TRBV6-5 and TRBJ1-1; D might be TRBD1 (5 bases). V lost 6 bases and J 11 bases, leaving 16 bases between the germline ends. CDR3 size: 12 residues. Germline CDR1 and CDR2: MNHEY and SVGAGI. The CDR3 protein is CASSSTAGGAFF. CDR3 bases: TGTGCCAGCAGCTCGACAGCTGGTGGTGCTTTCTTT.

This clone was observed a handful of times. The rearrangement links TRBV27 to TRBJ2-7; TRBD1 aligns across 8 bases. With V trimmed by 6 bases and J by 5 bases, 6 bases remained unmatched. CDR1 and CDR2 (germline): MNHEY, SMNVEV (reference sequence). The CDR3 is 13 residues long. The CDR3 spells CASRSGGRNEQYF. The CDR3 bases are TGTGCCAGCAGATCAGGGGGCAGGAACGAGCAGTACTTC.

CDR3 DNA sequence: TGTGCCAGCAGTTGGAGGGAGTATAATTCACCCCTCCACTTT. It yields the protein CASSWREYNSPLHF. The chain couples TRBV6-5 to TRBJ1-6; D is ambiguous. Trimming took 4 bases from V and 4 from J, leaving 8 bases between them. The V gene's germline CDR1 is MNHEY and CDR2 SVGAGI. This CDR3 is 14 amino acids long.

The rearrangement uses TRBV29-1 and TRBJ2-3, with D possibly matching TRBD2 (6 bases). The ends were cut back, 6 bases at V and 9 bases at J, with 10 bases in the middle. The germline gives CDR1 SQVTM, CDR2 ANQGSEA. The CDR3 has 10 residues. CDR3 in DNA: TGCAGCGTCACGGAGGGGACGCAGTATTTT. Its protein is CSVTEGTQYF.

V and J are TRBV9 and TRBJ1-3; possibly TRBD1 for D (6 bases). The CDR3 runs to 14 residues. Trimming cost V 3 bases and J 2 bases, with 9 bases left between them. Germline V gene data show CDR1 as SGDLS and CDR2 as YYNGEE. The CDR3, as DNA: TGTGCCAGCAGCGAAGGGGGTCCTGGAAACACCATATATTTT. The encoded protein is CASSEGGPGNTIYF.

This clone has just one count. This sequence joins TRBV29-1 and TRBJ2-5; TRBD1 is a possible D gene (5 bases). From germline, CDR1 is SQVTM and CDR2 ANQGSEA. CDR3 size: 13 residues. Trimming took 4 bases from V and 4 from J, leaving 13 bases between them. CDR3 in amino acids: CSVAVAGRETQYF. CDR3 bases: TGCAGCGTTGCAGTTGCAGGGCGAGAGACCCAGTACTTC.

V is TRBV5-1 and J is TRBJ1-2, with 10 bases aligning to TRBD1. This CDR3 spans 14 amino acids. V shed 1 base, J shed 6 bases, and the junction held 3 bases outside the gene matches. Germline V gene lookup returns CDR1 SGHRS and CDR2 YFSETQ. CDR3 sequence: CASSLSGTGDGYTF. For the CDR3, the DNA is TGCGCCAGCAGCTTGTCCGGGACAGGGGATGGCTACACCTTC.

The J gene is TRBJ2-1, the V gene TRBV7-8, with 8 bases fitting TRBD1. The CDR3 is made up of 16 amino acids. Germline V gene data show CDR1 as SGHVS and CDR2 as FQNEAQ. V trimming: 0 bases; J trimming: 4 bases; junction bases outside the gene matches: 5. The CDR3 is CASSLAWTGLYNEQFF. The CDR3 region has the DNA TGTGCCAGCAGCTTAGCTTGGACAGGGTTATACAATGAGCAGTTCTTC.

The chain recombines TRBV5-1 with TRBJ1-2; 8 positions match TRBD1. The germline gives CDR1 SGHRS, CDR2 YFSETQ. With V trimmed by 0 bases and J by 1 base, 8 bases remained unmatched. CDR3 length equals 17 residues. The CDR3 protein is CASSLGSTGGFNYGYTF. The CDR3 DNA sequence: TGCGCCAGCAGCTTGGGATCTACAGGGGGTTTTAACTATGGCTACACCTTC.